This entry is about one T cell receptor beta chain. Its antigen is not identified. Trimming removed 4 bases from V and 0 bases from J; junction bases left unmatched: 3. The CDR3 covers 16 residues. Germline V CDR1 and CDR2: SGHAT, FQNNGV. Libraries of TCR beta came from iRepertoire HTBI primers plus Arm-PCR of CDR3 regions. TCRdb reprocessed the multiplex PCR reads with MiXCR, giving one entry per CDR3 protein. The sample records approximately 400,000 distinct CDR3 sequences, under 15% being singletons. This record belongs to a study of regulatory T cells in long-lasting Graves disease. Notes on the study in general: More public clonotypes were shared by persistent patients (about 2,700) than by new patients (about 970).

As to time point: newly diagnosed GD, antithyroid drugs for less than 3 months. PBMC-derived RNA was used for the TCR library. This same sample was also part of a study on T cells in Graves' hyperthyroidism and ophthalmopathy. That report adds: Clinicians diagnosed patients from clinical symptoms, serum thyroxine and TRAb, thyroid ultrasound and orbital computed tomography.

V usage is TRBV11-2 and J usage is TRBJ2-4; TRBD1 aligns across 10 bases. The clonotype comes from a woman aged 30 to 39 with Graves disease. This material consisted of peripheral blood mononuclear cells (PBMCs), taken at new diagnosis, from a patient treated with antithyroid drugs. CDR3 in amino acids: CASSSGQGLAKNIQYF. CDR3 nucleotides: TGTGCCAGCAGCTCGGGACAGGGGCTAGCCAAAAACATTCAGTACTTC.